This T cell receptor beta chain came from a study of blood T cell repertoires in COVID-19. Per the germline V gene, CDR1 is ENHRY and CDR2 is SYGVKD. V lost 3 bases to trimming and J lost 0 bases; unmatched junction nucleotides: 8. The CDR3 runs 17 residues. Original processing methods: By means of reference gene primer amplification, nucleated cell counts were estimated. TCRdb's copy holds only in-frame clones and misses some; the assay was immunoSEQ multiplex PCR. V, J and clone size were drawn from that table, and D and trimming were deduced from the DNA. The sample carries 400,000 to 450,000 clones, over 75% recorded once. The Seattle patients, enrolled during active infection, were followed longitudinally.

Sequenced sample: peripheral blood. The chain links TRBV10-3 to TRBJ1-5; TRBD1 matches 7 bases. This clonotype was sampled from a woman in her 40s with COVID-19, enrolled during active disease. The CDR3 protein is CAISDYGTADSNQPQHF. The DNA for the CDR3 is TGTGCCATCAGTGACTACGGGACAGCCGATAGCAATCAGCCCCAGCATTTT.